The 25 T cell receptor beta chains below were found in one sample sequenced in a study of T cell clusters in autoimmune cytopenias. TRB rearrangements were amplified by touch-down multiplex PCR with mixed TRB-A/B primers. From the multiplex PCR reads, TCRdb lists one entry per CDR3 protein and no DNA. The sample shows 6,900 or so distinct CDR3 sequences, and just over 9.5% sits with its ten largest clones. Some 40,000 genome equivalents of blood DNA were amplified for TRB. These sequences were also reported in another study, on T cell repertoires in aging, cancer and after chemotherapy.

The sample taken for sequencing was peripheral blood. The origin of the receptors is a human donor in good health.

This clonotype shows up as medium-sized by frequency. The genes are TRBV18 and TRBJ2-3; TCRdb returns TRBD1, unconfirmable since there is no DNA. Germline V lookup: CDR1 KGHSH, CDR2 LQKENI. The CDR3 has 15 residues. The CDR3 protein is CASSPPGQGSDTQYF.

The chain links TRBV27 to TRBJ1-2; without DNA, the TCRdb call of TRBD1 cannot be checked. Germline assignment: CDR1 MNHEY and CDR2 SMNVEV (reference sequence). This CDR3 spans 13 amino acids. This chain's CDR3 is CASSPGQSYGYTF.

This clonotype is identified as medium-sized (0.01 to 0.1%) from frequency. The CDR3 sequence: CACISEGNEKLFF. The chain links TRBV30 to TRBJ1-4. Germline-derived CDR1 and CDR2 are GTSNPN and SVGIG (reference sequence). The CDR3 has 13 amino acids.

This clonotype shows up as medium-sized (0.01 to 0.1%) by frequency. The V and J genes are TRBV27 and TRBJ2-1; TCRdb reports TRBD2, a call that lacks DNA to check it against. CDR1 MNHEY and CDR2 SMNVEV come from the germline V gene (reference sequence). The CDR3 loop spans 15 amino acids. This CDR3 reads CASRPGLAGPNEQFF.

Its frequency marks this clonotype as medium-sized. V usage is TRBV6-6 and J usage is TRBJ2-7; the D call from TCRdb, TRBD1, cannot be confirmed without DNA. This CDR3 has 15 residues. Per germline, CDR1 MNHNY and CDR2 SVGAGI (reference sequence). The chain's CDR3 is CASHQAGIPSYEQYF.

The V and J genes are TRBV6-1 and TRBJ1-3. The CDR3 spans 15 residues. The V gene's germline CDR1 is MNHNS and CDR2 SASEGT. Here the CDR3 reads CASSELLTTGNTIYF.

Judged by frequency, this clonotype is medium-sized. The rearrangement uses TRBV19 and TRBJ2-2; as DNA is missing, the TRBD1 call by TCRdb cannot be tested. The CDR3 has 17 residues. Per germline, CDR1 LNHDA and CDR2 SQIVND (reference sequence). CDR3: CASRPLDRGSLTGELFF.

V and J are TRBV19 and TRBJ2-2; as DNA is missing, the TRBD1 call by TCRdb cannot be tested. Germline lookup yields CDR1 LNHDA and CDR2 SQIVND (reference sequence). The CDR3 loop spans 13 amino acids. The CDR3 sequence is CASSKQGTGELFF.

J is TRBJ1-4 and V is TRBV15; TCRdb's assignment of TRBD1 cannot be checked, as there is no DNA. CDR1 is LNHNV, CDR2 YYDKDF, per germline (reference sequence). The CDR3 has 16 residues. The CDR3: CATSTSHTGYNEKLFF. Drawing the rest from reference TRBV15 and TRBJ1-4, the complete variable domain is DAMVIQNPRYQVTQFGKPVTLSCSQTLNHNVMYWYQQKSSQAPKLLFHYYDKDFNNEADTPDNFQSRRPNTSFCFLDIRSPGLGDTAMYLCATSTSHTGYNEKLFFGSGTQLSVL.

The chain couples TRBV6-5 to TRBJ1-6. In germline, CDR1 is MNHEY, CDR2 SVGAGI. The CDR3 is made up of 19 amino acids. The chain's CDR3 is CASSYSGQTQSSYNSPLHF.

In terms of frequency, this clonotype is medium-sized. This chain links TRBV19 with TRBJ1-5; TCRdb returns TRBD1, unconfirmable since there is no DNA. Germline V gene lookup returns CDR1 LNHDA and CDR2 SQIVND (reference sequence). CDR3 length: 17 residues. CDR3 sequence reads: CASSPQGQGPPHQPQHF.

This chain links TRBV6-5 with TRBJ1-2; TCRdb's D gene call, TRBD1, goes unchecked for lack of DNA. The CDR3 is made up of 12 amino acids. Germline V lookup: CDR1 MNHEY, CDR2 SVGAGI. The CDR3 protein is CASSEGEIGYTF.

Judged by frequency, this clonotype is medium-sized (0.01 to 0.1%). This sequence joins TRBV27 and TRBJ2-2. This CDR3 has 15 amino acids. Germline V gives CDR1 MNHEY, CDR2 SMNVEV (reference sequence). CDR3 residues: CASSFHFSNTGELFF.

According to its frequency, this clonotype is medium-sized (0.01 to 0.1%). The V call is TRBV6-1, the J call TRBJ2-7; TCRdb picks TRBD1, but there is no DNA to check that call. Germline CDR1 is MNHNS and CDR2 is SASEGT. This CDR3 region has 16 residues. The CDR3 is CASSHIEGQGAIEQYF.

By frequency, this clonotype registers medium-sized. The chain couples TRBV6-2 or TRBV6-3 to TRBJ2-3; the TCRdb D gene call, TRBD1, has no DNA to confirm it. CDR1 and CDR2 from the germline V gene are MNHEY and SVGEGT. This CDR3 is 15 amino acids long. Here the CDR3 reads CASSYPPGGTDTQYF.

V and J are TRBV6-5 and TRBJ1-5. Germline V gene sequence: CDR1 MNHEY, CDR2 SVGAGI. This CDR3 comprises 14 residues. The CDR3 sequence: CASSGGGGNQPQHF.

This sequence joins TRBV7-6 and TRBJ2-5; TCRdb gives TRBD2 as the D gene, but with no DNA this cannot be confirmed. CDR1 is SGHVS, CDR2 FNYEAQ, per germline. This CDR3 has 16 amino acids. The CDR3 loop reads CASSIDSGGHQETQYF.

The rearrangement uses TRBV30 and TRBJ1-1. The CDR3 covers 12 residues. Germline lookup yields CDR1 GTSNPN and CDR2 SVGIG (reference sequence). The CDR3 reads CAWSVPDTEAFF. Complete variable domain (other parts from reference TRBV30 and TRBJ1-1): SQTIHQWPATLVQPVGSPLSLECTVEGTSNPNLYWYRQAAGRGLQLLFYSVGIGQISSEVPQNLSASRPQDRQFILSSKKLLLSDSGFYLCAWSVPDTEAFFGQGTRLTVV.

The V gene is TRBV6-1, the J gene TRBJ2-3. Germline V lookup: CDR1 MNHNS, CDR2 SASEGT. The CDR3 contains 11 residues. The CDR3: CASSEVDTQYF.

According to its frequency, this clonotype is medium-sized. This chain joins TRBV6-1 and TRBJ2-2. Germline CDR1 is MNHNS and CDR2 is SASEGT. This CDR3 has 14 residues. Here the CDR3 reads CASKTHLNTGELFF.

This clonotype ranks as medium-sized (0.01 to 0.1%) in terms of frequency. The chain couples TRBV27 to TRBJ1-4; TCRdb outputs TRBD1, but without DNA this stays unchecked. The CDR3 spans 15 residues. Germline assignment: CDR1 MNHEY and CDR2 SMNVEV (reference sequence). CDR3 in amino acids: CASSLSRTGVEKLFF.

This clonotype counts as medium-sized by frequency. The V and J genes are TRBV13 and TRBJ2-5; there is no DNA to check the TCRdb D call of TRBD1. This CDR3 region has 15 residues. Germline CDR1 reads PRHDT; CDR2 reads FYEKMQ (reference sequence). The CDR3: CASSPRDRGRETQYF.

CDR3 residues: CARSPRGRSPLHF. The chain carries TRBV5-3 and TRBJ1-6; TCRdb picks TRBD1, but there is no DNA to check that call. TRBV5-3 is an ORF for which the function is uncertain. The CDR3 has 13 amino acids.

This clonotype is classed as medium-sized by frequency. The chain couples TRBV5-1 to TRBJ2-5. The CDR3 covers 14 residues. Germline CDR1 is SGHRS and CDR2 is YFSETQ. The CDR3 sequence is CASSLQGSGETQYF.

The chain links TRBV6-1 to TRBJ2-7; checking the TCRdb D call of TRBD2 is not possible without DNA. The CDR3 contains 15 residues. Germline V CDR1 and CDR2: MNHNS, SASEGT. CDR3 residues: CASRLGRISSYEQYF.